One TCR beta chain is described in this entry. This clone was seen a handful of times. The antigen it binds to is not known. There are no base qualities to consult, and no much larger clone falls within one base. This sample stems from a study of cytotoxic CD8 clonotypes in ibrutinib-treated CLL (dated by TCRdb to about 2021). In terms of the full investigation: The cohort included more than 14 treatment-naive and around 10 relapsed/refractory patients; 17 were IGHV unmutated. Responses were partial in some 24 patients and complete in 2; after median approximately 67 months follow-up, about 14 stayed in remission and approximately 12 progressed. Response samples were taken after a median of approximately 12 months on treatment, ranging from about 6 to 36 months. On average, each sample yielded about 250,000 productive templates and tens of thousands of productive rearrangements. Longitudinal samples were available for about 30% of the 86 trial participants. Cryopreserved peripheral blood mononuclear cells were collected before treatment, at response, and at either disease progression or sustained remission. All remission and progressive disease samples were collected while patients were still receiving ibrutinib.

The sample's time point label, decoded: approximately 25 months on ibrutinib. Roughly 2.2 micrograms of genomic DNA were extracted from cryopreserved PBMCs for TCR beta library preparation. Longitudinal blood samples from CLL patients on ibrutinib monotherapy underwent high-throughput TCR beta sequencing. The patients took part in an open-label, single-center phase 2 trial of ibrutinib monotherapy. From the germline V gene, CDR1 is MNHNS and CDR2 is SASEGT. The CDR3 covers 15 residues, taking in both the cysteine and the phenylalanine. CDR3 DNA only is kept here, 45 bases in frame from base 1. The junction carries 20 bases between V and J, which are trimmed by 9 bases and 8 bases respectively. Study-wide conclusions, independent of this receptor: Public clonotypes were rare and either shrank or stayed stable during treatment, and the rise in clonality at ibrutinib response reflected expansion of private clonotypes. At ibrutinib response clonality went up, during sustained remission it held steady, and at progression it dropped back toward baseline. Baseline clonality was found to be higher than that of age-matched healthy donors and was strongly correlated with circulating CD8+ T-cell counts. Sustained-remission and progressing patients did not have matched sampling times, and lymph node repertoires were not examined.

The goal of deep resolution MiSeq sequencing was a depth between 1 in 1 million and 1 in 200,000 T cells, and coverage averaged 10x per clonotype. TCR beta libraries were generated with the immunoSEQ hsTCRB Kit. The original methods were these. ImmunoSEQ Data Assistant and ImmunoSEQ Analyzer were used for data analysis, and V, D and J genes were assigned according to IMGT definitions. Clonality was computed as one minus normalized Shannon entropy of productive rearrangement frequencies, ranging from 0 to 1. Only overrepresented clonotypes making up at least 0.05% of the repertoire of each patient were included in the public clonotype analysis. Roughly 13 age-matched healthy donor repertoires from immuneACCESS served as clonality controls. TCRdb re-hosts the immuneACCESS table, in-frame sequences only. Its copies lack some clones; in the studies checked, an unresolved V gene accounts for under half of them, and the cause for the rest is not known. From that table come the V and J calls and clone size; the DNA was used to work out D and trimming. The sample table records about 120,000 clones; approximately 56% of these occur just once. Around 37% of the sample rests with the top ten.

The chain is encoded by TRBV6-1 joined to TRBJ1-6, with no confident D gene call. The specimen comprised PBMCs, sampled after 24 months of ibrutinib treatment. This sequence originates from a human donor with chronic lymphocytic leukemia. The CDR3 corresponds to CASAASGWEDSPLHF. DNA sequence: TGTGCCAGTGCGGCATCGGGTTGGGAGGATTCACCCCTCCACTTT.